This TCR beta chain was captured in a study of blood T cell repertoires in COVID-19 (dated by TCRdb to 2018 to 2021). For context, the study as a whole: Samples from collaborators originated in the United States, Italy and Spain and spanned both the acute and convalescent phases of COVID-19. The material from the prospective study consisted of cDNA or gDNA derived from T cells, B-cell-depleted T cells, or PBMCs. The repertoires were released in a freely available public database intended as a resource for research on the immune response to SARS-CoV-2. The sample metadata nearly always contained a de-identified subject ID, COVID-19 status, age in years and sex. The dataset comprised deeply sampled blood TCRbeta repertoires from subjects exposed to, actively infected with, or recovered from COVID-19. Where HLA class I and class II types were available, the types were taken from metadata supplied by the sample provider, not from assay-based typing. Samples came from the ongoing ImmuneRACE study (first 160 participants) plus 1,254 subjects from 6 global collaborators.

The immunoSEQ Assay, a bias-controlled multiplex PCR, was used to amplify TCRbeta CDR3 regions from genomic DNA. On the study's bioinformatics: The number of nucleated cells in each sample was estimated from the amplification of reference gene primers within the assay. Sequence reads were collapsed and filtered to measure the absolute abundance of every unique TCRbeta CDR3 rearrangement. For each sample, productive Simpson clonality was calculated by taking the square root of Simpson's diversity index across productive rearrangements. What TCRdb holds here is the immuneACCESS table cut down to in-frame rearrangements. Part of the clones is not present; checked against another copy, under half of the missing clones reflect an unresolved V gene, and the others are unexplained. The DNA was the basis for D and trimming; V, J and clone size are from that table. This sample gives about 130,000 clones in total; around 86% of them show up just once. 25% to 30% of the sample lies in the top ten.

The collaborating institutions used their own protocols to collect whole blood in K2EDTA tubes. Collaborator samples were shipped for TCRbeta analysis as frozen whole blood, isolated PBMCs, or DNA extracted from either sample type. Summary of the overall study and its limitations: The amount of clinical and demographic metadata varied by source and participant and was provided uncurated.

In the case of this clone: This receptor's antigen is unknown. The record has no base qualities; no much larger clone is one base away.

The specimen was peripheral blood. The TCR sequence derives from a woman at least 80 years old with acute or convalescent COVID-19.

The CDR3 reads CASRDQGTTNEKLFF. The DNA reads TGTGCCAGCAGAGACCAGGGTACGACTAATGAAAAACTGTTTTTT. The chain links TRBV6-5 with TRBJ1-4; the D segment could be TRBD1, given 5 matching bases. Relative to germline, V is 6 bases shorter and J is 2 bases shorter, with 13 bases between their ends. CDR3 length: 15 amino acids, cysteine to phenylalanine. Only the CDR3 DNA is retained, 45 bases long and in frame from the first base. The germline V gene sets CDR1 to MNHEY and CDR2 to SVGAGI.